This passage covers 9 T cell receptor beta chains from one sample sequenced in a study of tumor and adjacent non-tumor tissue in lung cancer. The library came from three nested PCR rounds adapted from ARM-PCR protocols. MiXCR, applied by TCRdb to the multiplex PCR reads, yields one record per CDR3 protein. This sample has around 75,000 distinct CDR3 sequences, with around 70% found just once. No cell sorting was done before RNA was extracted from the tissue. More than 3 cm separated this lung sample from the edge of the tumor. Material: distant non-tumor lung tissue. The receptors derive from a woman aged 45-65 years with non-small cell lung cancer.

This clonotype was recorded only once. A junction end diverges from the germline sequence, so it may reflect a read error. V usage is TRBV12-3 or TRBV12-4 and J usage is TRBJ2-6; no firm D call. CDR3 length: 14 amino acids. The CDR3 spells CANSGSSGANVLTF. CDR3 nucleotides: TGCGCCAACTCCGGCAGTTCTGGGGCCAACGTCCTGACTTTC.

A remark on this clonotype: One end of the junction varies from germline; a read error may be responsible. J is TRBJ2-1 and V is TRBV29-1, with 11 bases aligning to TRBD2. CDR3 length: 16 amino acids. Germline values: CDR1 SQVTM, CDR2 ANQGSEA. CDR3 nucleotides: TGCGGCGTTGAAACTAGCGGGAGTTACCGGGGGGTTAAGCAGTTCTTC. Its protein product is CGVETSGSYRGVKQFF.

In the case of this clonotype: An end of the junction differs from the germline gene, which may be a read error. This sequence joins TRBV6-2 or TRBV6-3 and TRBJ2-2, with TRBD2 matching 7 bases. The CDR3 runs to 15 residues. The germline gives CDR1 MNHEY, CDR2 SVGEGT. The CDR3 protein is CASSYGLVATGELFF. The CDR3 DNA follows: TGTGCCAGCAGTTACGGACTAGTGGCTACCGGGGAGCTGTTTTTC.

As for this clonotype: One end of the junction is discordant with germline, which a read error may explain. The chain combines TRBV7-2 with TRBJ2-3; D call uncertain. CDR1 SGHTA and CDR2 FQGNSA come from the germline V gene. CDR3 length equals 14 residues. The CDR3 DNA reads TGTGCCAGCAGCTTATTGGGGATCACATATACGCAGTATTTT. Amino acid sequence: CASSLLGITYTQYF.

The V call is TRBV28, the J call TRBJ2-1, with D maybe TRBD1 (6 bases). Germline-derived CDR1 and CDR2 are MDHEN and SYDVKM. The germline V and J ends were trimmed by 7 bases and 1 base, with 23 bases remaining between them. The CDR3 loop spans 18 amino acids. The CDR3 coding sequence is TGTGCCAGCATAGGTATGGACAGTATAGCTGCATCCTACAATGAGCAGTTCTTC. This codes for CASIGMDSIAASYNEQFF.

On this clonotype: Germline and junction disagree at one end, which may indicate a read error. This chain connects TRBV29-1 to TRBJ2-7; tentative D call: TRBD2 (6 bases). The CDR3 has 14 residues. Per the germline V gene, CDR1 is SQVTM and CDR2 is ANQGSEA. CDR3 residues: CIATLATNPYEQYF. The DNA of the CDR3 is TGCATCGCAACCCTAGCGACGAACCCCTACGAGCAGTACTTT.

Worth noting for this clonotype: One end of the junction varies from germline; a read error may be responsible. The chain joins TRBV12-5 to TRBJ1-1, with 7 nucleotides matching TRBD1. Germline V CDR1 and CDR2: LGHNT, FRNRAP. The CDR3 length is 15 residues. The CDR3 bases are TGTGCTAGTGGCAAGAGGGAGGGGGCGAACACTGGAGCTTTCTTT. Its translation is CASGKREGANTGAFF. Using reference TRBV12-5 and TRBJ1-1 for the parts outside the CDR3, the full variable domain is DARVTQTPRHKVTEMGQEVTMRCQPILGHNTVFWYRQTMMQGLELLAYFRNRAPLDDSGMPKDRFSAEMPDATLATLKIQPSEPRDSAVYFCASGKREGANTGAFFGQGTRLTVV.

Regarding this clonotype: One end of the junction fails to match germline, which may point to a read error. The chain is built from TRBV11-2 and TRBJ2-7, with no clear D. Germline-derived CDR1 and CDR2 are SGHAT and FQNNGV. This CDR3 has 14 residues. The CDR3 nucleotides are TGTGTCAGTAGCTTAACCCTTTGGAACGACGAACAGTACTTC. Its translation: CVSSLTLWNDEQYF.

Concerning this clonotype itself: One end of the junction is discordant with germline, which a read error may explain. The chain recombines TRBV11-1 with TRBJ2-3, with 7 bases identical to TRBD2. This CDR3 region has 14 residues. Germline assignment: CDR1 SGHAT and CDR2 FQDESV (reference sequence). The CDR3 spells CARSLAGGTDTQYF. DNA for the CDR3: TGTGCCAGGAGCTTAGCGGGCGGGACAGATACGCAGTATTTT. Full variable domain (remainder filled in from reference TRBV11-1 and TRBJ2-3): EAEVAQSPRYKITEKSQAVAFWCDPISGHATLYWYRQILGQGPELLVQFQDESVVDDSQLPKDRFSAERLKGVDSTLKIQPAELGDSAMYLCARSLAGGTDTQYFGPGTRLTVL.